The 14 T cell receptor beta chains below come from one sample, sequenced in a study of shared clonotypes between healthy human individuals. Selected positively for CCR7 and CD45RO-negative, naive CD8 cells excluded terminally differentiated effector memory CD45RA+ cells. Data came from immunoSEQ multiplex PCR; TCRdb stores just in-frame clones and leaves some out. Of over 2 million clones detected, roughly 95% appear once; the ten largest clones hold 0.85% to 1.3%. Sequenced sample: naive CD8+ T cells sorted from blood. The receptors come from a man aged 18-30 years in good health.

The CDR3 protein is CASSPTLSSLDTQYF. The DNA for the CDR3 is TGTGCCAGCTCACCAACACTGTCCTCCCTCGATACGCAGTATTTT. The V call is TRBV18, the J call TRBJ2-3; D unresolved. CDR3 length equals 15 residues. Germline assignment: CDR1 KGHSH and CDR2 LQKENI. V was trimmed by 2 bases and J by 6 bases, leaving 15 bases between them.

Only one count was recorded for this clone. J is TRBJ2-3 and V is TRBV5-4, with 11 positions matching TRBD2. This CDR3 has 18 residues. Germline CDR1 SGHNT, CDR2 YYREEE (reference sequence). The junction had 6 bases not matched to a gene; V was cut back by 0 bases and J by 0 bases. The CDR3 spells CASSLEGLADSSTDTQYF. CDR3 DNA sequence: TGTGCCAGCAGCTTGGAGGGACTAGCGGATTCTAGCACAGATACGCAGTATTTT.

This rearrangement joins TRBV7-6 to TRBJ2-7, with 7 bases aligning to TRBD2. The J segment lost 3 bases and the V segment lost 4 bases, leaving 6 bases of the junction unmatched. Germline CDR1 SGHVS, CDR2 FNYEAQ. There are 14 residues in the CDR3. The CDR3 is CASSSGEGNYEQYF. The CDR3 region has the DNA TGTGCCAGCAGCTCCGGGGAGGGCAACTACGAGCAGTACTTC.

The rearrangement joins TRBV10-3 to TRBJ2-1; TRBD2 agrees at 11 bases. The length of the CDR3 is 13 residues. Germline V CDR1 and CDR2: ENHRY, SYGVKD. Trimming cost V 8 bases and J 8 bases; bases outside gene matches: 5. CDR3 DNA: TGTGCCATCGGACTAGCGGGTGGTTATGAGCAGTTCTTC. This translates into CAIGLAGGYEQFF.

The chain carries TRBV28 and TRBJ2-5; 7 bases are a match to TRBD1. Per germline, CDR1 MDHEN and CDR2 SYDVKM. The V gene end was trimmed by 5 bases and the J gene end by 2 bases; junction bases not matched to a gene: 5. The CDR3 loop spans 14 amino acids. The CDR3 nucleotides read TGTGCCAGCAGTACGACAGGGTATCAAGAGACCCAGTACTTC. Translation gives CASSTTGYQETQYF.

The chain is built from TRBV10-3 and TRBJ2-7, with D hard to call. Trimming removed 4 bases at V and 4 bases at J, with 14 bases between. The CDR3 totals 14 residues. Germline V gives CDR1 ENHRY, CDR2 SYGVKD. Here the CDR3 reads CAISGEGGLYEQYF. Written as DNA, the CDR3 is TGTGCCATCAGTGGGGAAGGCGGCCTGTACGAGCAGTACTTC.

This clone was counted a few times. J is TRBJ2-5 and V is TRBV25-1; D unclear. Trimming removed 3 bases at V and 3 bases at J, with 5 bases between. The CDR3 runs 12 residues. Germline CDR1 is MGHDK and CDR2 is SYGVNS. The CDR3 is CASSEFKETQYF. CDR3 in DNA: TGTGCCAGCAGTGAGTTTAAAGAGACCCAGTACTTC.

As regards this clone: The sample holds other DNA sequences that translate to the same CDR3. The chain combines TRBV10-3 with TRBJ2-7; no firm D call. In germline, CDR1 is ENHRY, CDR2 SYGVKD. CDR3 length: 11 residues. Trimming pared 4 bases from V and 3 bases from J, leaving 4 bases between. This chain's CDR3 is CAISGDYEQYF. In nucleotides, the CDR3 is TGTGCCATCAGTGGGGACTACGAGCAGTACTTC.

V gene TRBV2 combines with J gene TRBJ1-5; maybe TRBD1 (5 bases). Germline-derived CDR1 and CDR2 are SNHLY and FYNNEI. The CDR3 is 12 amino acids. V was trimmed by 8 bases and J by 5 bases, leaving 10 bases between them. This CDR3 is CASGGSDQPQHF. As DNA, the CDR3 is TGTGCCAGCGGGGGGTCCGATCAGCCCCAGCATTTT.

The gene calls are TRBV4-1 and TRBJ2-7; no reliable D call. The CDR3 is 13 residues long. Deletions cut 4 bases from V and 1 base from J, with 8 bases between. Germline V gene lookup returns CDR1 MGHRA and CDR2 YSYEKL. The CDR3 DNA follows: TGCGCCAGCAGCCTCTCCGGGTCCTACGAGCAGTACTTC. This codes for CASSLSGSYEQYF.

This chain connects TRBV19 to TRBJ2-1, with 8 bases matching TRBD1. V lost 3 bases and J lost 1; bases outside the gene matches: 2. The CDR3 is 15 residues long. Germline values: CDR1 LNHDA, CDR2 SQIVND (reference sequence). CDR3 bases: TGTGCCAGTAGTATCCAGGGGGCATCCTACAATGAGCAGTTCTTC. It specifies CASSIQGASYNEQFF.

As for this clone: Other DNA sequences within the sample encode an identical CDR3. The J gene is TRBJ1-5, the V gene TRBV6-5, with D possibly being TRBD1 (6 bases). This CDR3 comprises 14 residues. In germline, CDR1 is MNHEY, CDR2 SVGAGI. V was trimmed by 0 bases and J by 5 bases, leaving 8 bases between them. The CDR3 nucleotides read TGTGCCAGCAGTTACTCTGGGGGCGATCAGCCCCAGCATTTT. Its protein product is CASSYSGGDQPQHF.

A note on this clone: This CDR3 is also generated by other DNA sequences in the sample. This CDR3 is CASSFPTGGYEQYF. DNA of the CDR3: TGTGCCAGCAGCTTTCCGACAGGGGGCTACGAGCAGTACTTC. This chain links TRBV5-6 with TRBJ2-7; 9 positions agree with TRBD1. Germline-derived CDR1 and CDR2 are SGHDT and YYEEEE. The CDR3 covers 14 residues. Germline trimming cut 2 bases from V and 3 bases from J; bases unmatched to any gene: 3.

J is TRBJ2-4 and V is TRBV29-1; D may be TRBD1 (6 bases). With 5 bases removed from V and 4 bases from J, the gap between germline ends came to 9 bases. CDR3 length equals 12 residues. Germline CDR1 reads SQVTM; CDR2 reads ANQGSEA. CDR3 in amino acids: CSVPGQKNIQYF. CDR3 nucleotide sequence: TGCAGCGTTCCGGGACAAAAAAACATTCAGTACTTC. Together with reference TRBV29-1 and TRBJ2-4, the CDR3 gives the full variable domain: SAVISQKPSRDICQRGTSLTIQCQVDSQVTMMFWYRQQPGQSLTLIATANQGSEATYESGFVIDKFPISRPNLTFSTLTVSNMSPEDSSIYLCSVPGQKNIQYFGAGTRLSVL.